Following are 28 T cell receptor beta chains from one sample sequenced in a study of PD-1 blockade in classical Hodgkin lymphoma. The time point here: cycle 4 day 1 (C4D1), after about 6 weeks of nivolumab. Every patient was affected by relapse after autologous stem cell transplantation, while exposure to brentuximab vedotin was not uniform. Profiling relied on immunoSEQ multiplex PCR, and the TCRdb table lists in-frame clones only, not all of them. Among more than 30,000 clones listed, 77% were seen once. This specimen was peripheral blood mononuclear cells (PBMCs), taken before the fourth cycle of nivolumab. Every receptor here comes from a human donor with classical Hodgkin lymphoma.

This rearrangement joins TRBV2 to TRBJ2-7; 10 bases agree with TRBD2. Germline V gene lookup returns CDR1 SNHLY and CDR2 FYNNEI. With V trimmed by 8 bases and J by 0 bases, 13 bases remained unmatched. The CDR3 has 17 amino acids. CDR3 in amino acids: CASAPSGGFLSSYEQYF. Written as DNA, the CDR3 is TGTGCCAGCGCCCCTAGCGGGGGTTTTCTTAGCTCCTACGAGCAGTACTTC.

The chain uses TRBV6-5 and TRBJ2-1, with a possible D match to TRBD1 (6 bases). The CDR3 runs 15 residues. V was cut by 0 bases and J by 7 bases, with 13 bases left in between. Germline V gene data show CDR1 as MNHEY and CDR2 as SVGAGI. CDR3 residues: CASSYSTGTSNEQFF. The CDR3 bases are TGTGCCAGCAGTTACTCGACTGGGACAAGTAATGAGCAGTTCTTC.

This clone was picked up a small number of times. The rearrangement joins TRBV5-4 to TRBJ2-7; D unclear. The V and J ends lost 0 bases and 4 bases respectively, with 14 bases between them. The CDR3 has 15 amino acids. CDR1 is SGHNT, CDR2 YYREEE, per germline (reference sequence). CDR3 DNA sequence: TGTGCCAGCAGCTTGGACGAGCGACTCCATTACGAGCAGTACTTC. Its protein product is CASSLDERLHYEQYF.

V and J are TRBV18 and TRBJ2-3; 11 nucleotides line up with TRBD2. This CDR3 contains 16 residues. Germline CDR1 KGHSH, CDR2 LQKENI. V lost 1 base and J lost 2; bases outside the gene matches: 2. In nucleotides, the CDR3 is TGTGCCAGCTCACCACTAGCGGGGGGGCTCACAGATACGCAGTATTTT. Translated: CASSPLAGGLTDTQYF.

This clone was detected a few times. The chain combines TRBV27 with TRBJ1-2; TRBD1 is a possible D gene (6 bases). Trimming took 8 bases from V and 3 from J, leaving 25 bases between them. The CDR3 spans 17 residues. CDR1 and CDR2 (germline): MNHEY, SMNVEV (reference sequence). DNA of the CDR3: TGTGCCAGCTCCTCAAGGGGGGGTAAGCCTCTAGACTATGGCTACACCTTC. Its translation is CASSSRGGKPLDYGYTF.

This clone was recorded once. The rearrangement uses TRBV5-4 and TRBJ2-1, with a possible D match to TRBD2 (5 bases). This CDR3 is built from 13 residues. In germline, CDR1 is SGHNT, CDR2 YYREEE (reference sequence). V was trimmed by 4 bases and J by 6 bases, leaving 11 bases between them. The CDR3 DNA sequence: TGTGCCAGCAGCACCCTCCGGGGCAATGAGCAGTTCTTC. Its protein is CASSTLRGNEQFF.

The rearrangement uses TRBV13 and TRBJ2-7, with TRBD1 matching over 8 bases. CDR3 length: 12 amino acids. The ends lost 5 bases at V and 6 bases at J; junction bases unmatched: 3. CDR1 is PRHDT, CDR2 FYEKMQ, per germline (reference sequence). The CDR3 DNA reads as TGTGCCAGCAGCCCAGGGGGCGCCGAGCAGTACTTC. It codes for CASSPGGAEQYF.

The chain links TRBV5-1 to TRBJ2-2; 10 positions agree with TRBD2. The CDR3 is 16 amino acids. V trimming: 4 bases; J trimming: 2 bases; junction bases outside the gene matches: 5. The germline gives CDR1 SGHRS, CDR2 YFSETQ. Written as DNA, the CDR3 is TGCGCCAGCAGCCATCTAGCGGGGGATAACACCGGGGAGCTGTTTTTT. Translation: CASSHLAGDNTGELFF.

In nucleotides, the CDR3 is TGTGCCAGCAGCTTGACCTCGGGGACAGTACACGAGCAGTACTTC. Amino acid sequence: CASSLTSGTVHEQYF. The chain couples TRBV7-8 to TRBJ2-7, with 7 bases matching TRBD1. The germline V gene has CDR1 SGHVS and CDR2 FQNEAQ. The trim removed 3 bases at V and 5 bases at J, leaving 10 bases unmatched. The CDR3 runs to 15 residues.

CDR3 residues: CASSPGQGDEQYF. The CDR3 DNA reads as TGTGCCAGCAGCCCGGGACAGGGTGACGAGCAGTACTTC. This chain links TRBV14 with TRBJ2-7, with 9 bases identical to TRBD1. J gave up 5 bases and V 4 bases, and 3 bases lay outside the gene matches. In germline, CDR1 is SGHDN, CDR2 FVKESK. There are 13 residues in the CDR3.

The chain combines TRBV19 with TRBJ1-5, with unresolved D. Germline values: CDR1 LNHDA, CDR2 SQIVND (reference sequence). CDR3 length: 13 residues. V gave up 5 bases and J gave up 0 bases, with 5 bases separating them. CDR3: CASSVNSNQPQHF. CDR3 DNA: TGTGCCAGTAGTGTCAATAGCAATCAGCCCCAGCATTTT.

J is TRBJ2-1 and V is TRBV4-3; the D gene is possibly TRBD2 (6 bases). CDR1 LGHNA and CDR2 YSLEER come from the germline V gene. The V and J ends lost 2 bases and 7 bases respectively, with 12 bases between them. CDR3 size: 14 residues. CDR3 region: CASSQITGLNEQFF. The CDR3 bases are TGCGCCAGCAGCCAAATTACAGGACTAAATGAGCAGTTCTTC.

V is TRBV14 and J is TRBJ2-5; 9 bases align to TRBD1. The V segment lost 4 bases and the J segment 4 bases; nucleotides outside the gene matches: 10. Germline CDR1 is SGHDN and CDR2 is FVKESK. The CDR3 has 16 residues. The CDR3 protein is CASSLIQGANRETQYF. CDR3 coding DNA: TGTGCCAGCAGCCTAATACAGGGGGCGAATAGAGAGACCCAGTACTTC.

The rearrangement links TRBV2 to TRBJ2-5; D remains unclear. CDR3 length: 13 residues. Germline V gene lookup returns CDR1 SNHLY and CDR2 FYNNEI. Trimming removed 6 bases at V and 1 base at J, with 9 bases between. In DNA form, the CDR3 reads TGTGCCAGCAGAAGAGGATTCCAAGAGACCCAGTACTTC. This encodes CASRRGFQETQYF.

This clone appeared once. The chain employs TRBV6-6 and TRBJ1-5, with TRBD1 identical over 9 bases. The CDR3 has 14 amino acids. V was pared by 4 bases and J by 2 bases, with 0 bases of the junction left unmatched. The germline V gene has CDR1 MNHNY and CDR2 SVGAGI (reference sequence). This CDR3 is CASSWTGGNQPQHF. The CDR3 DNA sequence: TGTGCCAGCAGTTGGACAGGGGGCAATCAGCCCCAGCATTTT.

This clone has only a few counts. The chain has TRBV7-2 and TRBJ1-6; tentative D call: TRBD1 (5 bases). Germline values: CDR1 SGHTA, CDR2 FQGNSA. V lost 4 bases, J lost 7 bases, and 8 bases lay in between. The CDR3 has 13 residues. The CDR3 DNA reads TGTGCCAGCAGCTATAGACAGAATTCACCCCTCCACTTT. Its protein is CASSYRQNSPLHF.

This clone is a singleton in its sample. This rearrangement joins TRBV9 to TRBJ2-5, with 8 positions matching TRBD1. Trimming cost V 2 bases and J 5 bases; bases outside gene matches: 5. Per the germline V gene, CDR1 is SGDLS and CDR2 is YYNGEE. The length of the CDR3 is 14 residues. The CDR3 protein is CASSVTGGLETQYF. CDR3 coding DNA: TGTGCCAGCAGCGTTACAGGGGGGCTTGAGACCCAGTACTTC.

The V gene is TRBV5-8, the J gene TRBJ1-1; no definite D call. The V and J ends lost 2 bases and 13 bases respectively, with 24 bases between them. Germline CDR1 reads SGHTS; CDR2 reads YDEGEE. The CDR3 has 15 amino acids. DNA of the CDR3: TGTGCCAGCAGCTTCCCCTGGGGAACCGGAGGAGGTGGTTTCTTT. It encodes CASSFPWGTGGGGFF.

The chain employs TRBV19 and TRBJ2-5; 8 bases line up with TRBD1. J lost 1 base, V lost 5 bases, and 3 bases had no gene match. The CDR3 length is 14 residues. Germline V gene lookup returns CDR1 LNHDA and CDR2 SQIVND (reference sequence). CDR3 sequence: CASSSGGTQETQYF. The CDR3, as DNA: TGTGCCAGTAGTTCAGGGGGCACCCAAGAGACCCAGTACTTC.

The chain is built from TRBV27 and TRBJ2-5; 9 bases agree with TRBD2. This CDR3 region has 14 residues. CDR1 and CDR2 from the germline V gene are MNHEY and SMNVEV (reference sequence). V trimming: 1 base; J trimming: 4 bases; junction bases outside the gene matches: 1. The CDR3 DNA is TGTGCCAGCAGTTTATTAGCGGGGGCAGAGACCCAGTACTTC. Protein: CASSLLAGAETQYF.

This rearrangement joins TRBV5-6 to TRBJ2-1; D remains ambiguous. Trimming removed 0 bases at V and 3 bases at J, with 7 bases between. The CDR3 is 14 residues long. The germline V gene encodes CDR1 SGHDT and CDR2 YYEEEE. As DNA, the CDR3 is TGTGCCAGCAGCTTGGAAGTAGGCTACAATGAGCAGTTCTTC. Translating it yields CASSLEVGYNEQFF.

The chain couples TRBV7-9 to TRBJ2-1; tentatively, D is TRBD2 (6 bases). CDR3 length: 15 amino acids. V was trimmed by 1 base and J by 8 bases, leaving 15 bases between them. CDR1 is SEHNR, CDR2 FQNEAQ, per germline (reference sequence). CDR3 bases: TGTGCCAGCAGCTTAGGAGAGACTAGTATCGATGAGCAGTTCTTC. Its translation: CASSLGETSIDEQFF.

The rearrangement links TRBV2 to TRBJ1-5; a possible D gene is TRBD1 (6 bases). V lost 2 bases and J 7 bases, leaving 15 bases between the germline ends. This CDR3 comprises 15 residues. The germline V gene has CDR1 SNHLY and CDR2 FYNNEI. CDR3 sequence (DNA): TGTGCCAGCAGTGAAAGAGGGATAAGGGGGCAGCCCCAGCATTTT. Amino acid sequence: CASSERGIRGQPQHF.

Here the CDR3 reads CASSLAAGWGDNEQFF. CDR3 DNA sequence: TGTGCCAGCAGCTTAGCAGCGGGGTGGGGAGACAATGAGCAGTTCTTC. The V and J genes are TRBV7-2 and TRBJ2-1, with TRBD2 matching over 7 bases. V dropped 0 bases and J dropped 5; count of bases not matched to a gene: 7. Germline-derived CDR1 and CDR2 are SGHTA and FQGNSA. The CDR3 has 16 amino acids.

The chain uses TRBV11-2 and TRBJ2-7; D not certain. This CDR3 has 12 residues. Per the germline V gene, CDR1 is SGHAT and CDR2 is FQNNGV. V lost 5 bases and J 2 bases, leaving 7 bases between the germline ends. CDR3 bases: TGTGCCAGCAGCGAGGACGCCTACGAGCAGTACTTC. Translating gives CASSEDAYEQYF.

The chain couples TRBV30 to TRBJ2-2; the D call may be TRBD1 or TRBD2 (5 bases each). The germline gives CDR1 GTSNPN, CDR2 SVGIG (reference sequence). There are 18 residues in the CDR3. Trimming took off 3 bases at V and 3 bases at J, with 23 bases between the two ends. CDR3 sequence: CAWRKLDVRESYTGELFF. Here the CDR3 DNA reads TGTGCCTGGAGAAAACTAGATGTCAGGGAGTCGTACACCGGGGAGCTGTTTTTT.

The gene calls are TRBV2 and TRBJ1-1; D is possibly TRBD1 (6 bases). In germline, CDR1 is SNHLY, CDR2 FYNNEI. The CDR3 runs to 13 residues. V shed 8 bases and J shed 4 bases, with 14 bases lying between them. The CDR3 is CASFEGGTTEAFF. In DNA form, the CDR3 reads TGTGCCAGCTTCGAAGGGGGGACCACTGAAGCTTTCTTT.

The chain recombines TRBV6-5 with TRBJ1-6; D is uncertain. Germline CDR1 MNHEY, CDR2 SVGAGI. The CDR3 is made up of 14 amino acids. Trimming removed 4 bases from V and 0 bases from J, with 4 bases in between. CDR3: CASSSSSYNSPLHF. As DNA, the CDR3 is TGTGCCAGCAGTTCAAGCTCCTATAATTCACCCCTCCACTTT.